The rows below give T cell receptor beta chains drawn from one sample of a study of T-cell reconstitution after alpha-beta-depleted transplantation in children. TCRdb itself ran the PCR reads through MiXCR, one entry per CDR3 protein. This sample has fewer than 1 million distinct CDR3 sequences, with roughly 15% found just once. The source was PBMCs, mostly from graft donor cells, collected 360 days after TCRalphabeta/CD19-depleted stem cell transplant. These receptors were collected from a male patient aged 10-17 years who had a stem cell transplant for acute lymphoblastic leukemia, so the T cells may come from the graft donor. Both conserved end residues are part of each CDR3. The order of the fields is D gene, V gene, clone size, J gene, CDR3 protein, CDR3 DNA. D genes are given only for firm matches. Size tells how often a clone was seen (once, few, many) or the class of an expanded clone, and some rows leave it out.

TRBD1	TRBV11-1	-	TRBJ1-1	CASSRNRDRGRAFF	TGTGCCAGCAGCCGAAACCGGGACAGGGGGCGAGCTTTCTTT
TRBD1	TRBV11-1	-	TRBJ1-4	CASSQRRQGGSNEKLFF	TGTGCCAGCAGCCAAAGAAGACAGGGGGGTTCGAATGAAAAACTGTTTTTT
-	TRBV6-5	few	TRBJ2-7	CASTGYEQYF	TGTGCCAGCACTGGGTACGAGCAGTACTTC
-	TRBV12-3/TRBV12-4	many	TRBJ2-1	CASTPRLDNEQFF	TGTGCCAGCACCCCTAGACTAGACAATGAGCAGTTCTTC
-	TRBV27	few	TRBJ2-3	CASSLRREGTDTQYF	TGTGCCAGCAGTTTGCGCAGGGAAGGCACAGATACGCAGTATTTT
-	TRBV4-3	few	TRBJ1-5	CASSQDLMRSSNQPQHF	TGCGCCAGCAGCCAAGATCTAATGCGGTCTAGCAATCAGCCCCAGCATTTT
-	TRBV11-2	-	TRBJ2-1	CASSSLKEVAIRIF	TGTGCCAGCAGCTCCCTTAAAGAGGTGGCCATAAGGATCTTC
-	TRBV3-1	-	TRBJ2-7	CASSQTGDHYEQYF	TGTGCCAGCAGCCAAACAGGCGACCACTACGAGCAGTACTTC
-	TRBV27	many	TRBJ2-1	CASSFPGGGRYNEQFF	TGTGCCAGTAGTTTCCCCGGCGGCGGTAGATACAATGAGCAGTTCTTC
TRBD1	TRBV5-1	-	TRBJ1-1	CASSLAGQGSDTEAFF	TGCGCCAGCAGCTTGGCGGGACAGGGGTCCGACACTGAAGCTTTCTTT
-	TRBV11-1	few	TRBJ2-2	CASSFTGNTGELFF	TGTGCCAGCAGCTTTACAGGGAACACCGGGGAGCTGTTTTTT
-	TRBV18	-	TRBJ2-7	CASSPRTWGSHEQYF	TGTGCCAGCTCACCACGGACCTGGGGGAGCCACGAGCAGTACTTC
TRBD1	TRBV11-3	many	TRBJ2-3	CASSLTTGDPTDTQYF	TGTGCCAGCAGCTTAACCACAGGGGATCCCACAGATACGCAGTATTTT
-	TRBV4-1	few	TRBJ2-7	CASSHVGERDEQYF	TGCGCCAGCAGCCACGTGGGCGAGCGCGACGAGCAGTACTTC
-	TRBV5-1	many	TRBJ2-3	CASSLGDQRLTDTQYF	TGCGCCAGCAGCTTGGGGGACCAGAGGCTCACAGATACGCAGTATTTT
-	TRBV5-5	few	TRBJ2-3	CASSLVVFTDTQYF	TGTGCCAGCAGCTTGGTAGTTTTCACAGATACGCAGTATTTT
-	TRBV12-3/TRBV12-4	-	TRBJ2-3	CASSRERGDTQYF	TGTGCCAGCTCGAGGGAGAGAGGAGATACGCAGTATTTT
-	TRBV20-1	-	TRBJ1-2	CSARDQGLYGYTF	TGCAGTGCTAGAGATCAGGGGCTCTATGGCTACACCTTC
-	TRBV18	-	TRBJ2-7	CASSTLSRGTYEQYF	TGTGCCAGCTCAACCCTTTCCCGGGGGACATACGAGCAGTACTTC
-	TRBV12-3/TRBV12-4	-	TRBJ2-1	CASSPPGTDHEQFF	TGTGCCAGCAGCCCACCGGGAACAGACCATGAGCAGTTCTTC
-	TRBV5-5	-	TRBJ2-1	CASSLWVGPTYNEQFF	TGTGCCAGCAGCTTATGGGTGGGGCCTACCTACAATGAGCAGTTCTTC
-	TRBV11-1	-	TRBJ1-1	CASSLARGTVSSFF	TGTGCCAGCAGCCTCGCGAGGGGGACGGTGAGTTCTTTCTTT
-	TRBV5-1	many	TRBJ2-5	CASRGTGGPQETQYF	TGCGCCAGCAGGGGAACTGGTGGTCCCCAAGAGACCCAGTACTTC
-	TRBV4-2	-	TRBJ2-7	CASSQAPTGGSYEQYF	TGTGCCAGCAGCCAAGCGCCGACTGGGGGATCCTACGAGCAGTACTTC
TRBD1	TRBV5-1	few	TRBJ2-2	CASSIPDRGGTGELFF	TGCGCCAGCAGCATCCCTGACAGGGGTGGCACCGGGGAGCTGTTTTTT
TRBD2	TRBV3-1	once	TRBJ2-7	CASTTGNLNGRAEQYF	TGTGCCAGCACCACCGGCAATCTTAACGGGAGGGCCGAGCAGTACTTC
TRBD1	TRBV15	few	TRBJ1-4	CATSSWPGTGGWKLFF	TGTGCCACCAGCAGTTGGCCCGGGACAGGGGGCTGGAAACTGTTTTTT
TRBD2	TRBV12-5	-	TRBJ2-1	CASGLGLAVRNEQFF	TGTGCTAGTGGTTTGGGACTAGCGGTTCGCAATGAGCAGTTCTTC
TRBD1	TRBV29-1	once	TRBJ2-5	CSVARGQGNAETQYF	TGCAGCGTCGCTCGGGGACAGGGTAATGCAGAGACCCAGTACTTC
TRBD2	TRBV5-1	many	TRBJ2-5	CASSLVSSGQETQYF	TGTGCCAGCAGCTTAGTATCTAGCGGGCAAGAGACCCAGTACTTC
-	TRBV11-1	-	TRBJ1-1	CASSRLGGLGTEAFF	TGTGCCAGCAGCCGGCTAGGGGGTTTGGGCACTGAAGCTTTCTTT
TRBD1	TRBV25-1	few	TRBJ2-7	CASSRGSAYEQYF	TGTGCCAGCAGCAGGGGGAGTGCGTACGAGCAGTACTTC
TRBD2	TRBV5-1	-	TRBJ2-1	CASSQPGLAYNEQFF	TGCGCCAGCAGCCAACCGGGACTAGCATACAATGAGCAGTTCTTC
TRBD2	TRBV7-7	few	TRBJ2-1	CASSLAGTSGSRSSYNEQFF	TGTGCCAGCAGCTTAGCGGGGACTAGCGGGAGCAGGAGCTCCTACAATGAGCAGTTCTTC
-	TRBV20-1	few	TRBJ2-5	CSATREVLETQYF	TGCAGTGCAACAAGGGAGGTTTTAGAGACCCAGTACTTC
TRBD2	TRBV5-1	few	TRBJ2-7	CASSSPAGGLSYEQYF	TGCGCCAGCAGCTCCCCCGCGGGAGGCCTATCCTACGAGCAGTACTTC
TRBD2	TRBV4-1	few	TRBJ2-1	CASSQATSGYNEQFF	TGCGCCAGCAGCCAAGCTACTAGCGGATACAATGAGCAGTTCTTC
TRBD2	TRBV10-2	many	TRBJ2-1	CASRGLAGGIYNEQFF	TGCGCCAGCAGGGGACTAGCGGGAGGGATATACAATGAGCAGTTCTTC
-	TRBV7-6	few	TRBJ2-3	CASSRVNLASTDTQYF	TGTGCCAGCAGCCGGGTCAATCTAGCTAGCACAGATACGCAGTATTTT
-	TRBV5-1	many	TRBJ2-7	CASSFDRTSSYEQYF	TGCGCCAGCAGCTTTGACAGAACGTCCTCCTACGAGCAGTACTTC
TRBD2	TRBV4-1	few	TRBJ2-2	CASSLTPGLAGIRPTGGELFF	TGCGCCAGCAGCCTAACGCCGGGACTAGCGGGAATTCGCCCCACAGGCGGGGAGCTGTTTTTT
-	TRBV20-1	-	TRBJ2-1	CSARVHTSRTYNEQFF	TGCAGTGCTAGAGTTCATACTAGCAGGACTTACAATGAGCAGTTCTTC
-	TRBV27	few	TRBJ2-7	CASSFADANQQYF	TGTGCCAGCAGTTTTGCCGACGCAAACCAGCAGTACTTC
TRBD1	TRBV5-1	few	TRBJ1-1	CASSNYRGENTEAFF	TGCGCCAGCAGCAACTACAGGGGAGAGAACACTGAAGCTTTCTTT
TRBD1	TRBV7-9	-	TRBJ2-2	CASSEPTTGWSTGELFF	TGTGCCAGCAGCGAACCCACGACAGGGTGGAGCACCGGGGAGCTGTTTTTT
TRBD2	TRBV3-1	-	TRBJ2-1	CASSQIGLAVYNEQFF	TGTGCCAGCAGCCAAATCGGTCTAGCGGTCTACAATGAGCAGTTCTTC
TRBD2	TRBV20-1	few	TRBJ2-7	CSALRGGYEQYF	TGCAGTGCATTGCGGGGGGGCTACGAGCAGTACTTC
-	TRBV10-2	-	TRBJ2-4	CASSEIKGSLAKNIQYF	TGCGCCAGCAGTGAGATAAAAGGCAGCCTAGCCAAAAACATTCAGTACTTC